The 27 T cell receptor beta chains listed next were all sequenced from one sample in a study of blood T cell repertoires in COVID-19 (dated by TCRdb to between 2020 and 2021). The library was generated by the immunoSEQ multiplex PCR assay. TCRdb's version of the immuneACCESS table is confined to in-frame rearrangements and falls short of the full clone set. An unresolved V gene accounts for under half of the shortfall where checked; the remainder is of unknown origin. The sample table records more than 300,000 clones; 88% of these occur just once. The ten biggest clones cover about 1.5% of the sample. The source material was peripheral blood. The receptors derive from a woman aged 30 to 39 with COVID-19, enrolled during active disease.

The genes are TRBV7-8 and TRBJ1-1; D gene uncertain. Germline assignment: CDR1 SGHVS and CDR2 FQNEAQ. The CDR3 runs to 13 residues. V gave up 2 bases and J gave up 8 bases, with 12 bases separating them. This CDR3 reads CASSLSGTAEAFF. As DNA, the CDR3 is TGTGCCAGCAGCTTATCAGGTACAGCCGAAGCTTTCTTT.

The chain links TRBV5-1 to TRBJ2-5, with D maybe TRBD1 (5 bases). CDR3 length: 15 amino acids. Germline V gene sequence: CDR1 SGHRS, CDR2 YFSETQ. V was cut by 1 base and J by 0 bases, with 10 bases left in between. CDR3: CASSLWAGNQETQYF. The CDR3 DNA is TGCGCCAGCAGCTTGTGGGCAGGGAACCAAGAGACCCAGTACTTC.

This clone was observed a single time. CDR3 amino acids: CASSLAAAVNGGNTIYF. CDR3 in DNA: TGTGCCAGCAGCTTAGCTGCGGCGGTGAATGGGGGAAACACCATATATTTT. V gene TRBV7-9 combines with J gene TRBJ1-3; D ambiguous. Trimming removed 0 bases from V and 4 bases from J, with 16 bases in between. Germline CDR1 and CDR2: SEHNR and FQNEAQ (reference sequence). This CDR3 has 17 residues.

The rearrangement joins TRBV18 to TRBJ2-1, with 9 bases fitting TRBD1. The CDR3 runs 15 residues. Germline loops: CDR1 KGHSH, CDR2 LQKENI. V shed 3 bases, J shed 11 bases, and the junction held 11 bases outside the gene matches. This CDR3 is CASSPNQDRGLKQFF. The DNA for the CDR3 is TGTGCCAGCTCACCCAACCAGGACAGGGGTTTGAAGCAGTTCTTC.

The J gene is TRBJ2-3, the V gene TRBV27; the D is unclear. Germline CDR1 reads MNHEY; CDR2 reads SMNVEV (reference sequence). Deletions cut 2 bases from V and 3 bases from J, with 6 bases between. The CDR3 loop spans 13 amino acids. This chain's CDR3 is CASSLIQTDTQYF. The CDR3 coding sequence is TGTGCCAGCAGTTTAATCCAGACAGATACGCAGTATTTT.

This chain links TRBV19 with TRBJ2-7; no clear D. From germline, CDR1 is LNHDA and CDR2 SQIVND (reference sequence). CDR3 length: 13 amino acids. Trimming left V 5 bases short and J 0 bases short, with 8 bases between. Here the CDR3 reads CASSFAASYEQYF. CDR3 DNA: TGTGCCAGTAGTTTCGCGGCCTCCTACGAGCAGTACTTC. The complete variable domain, with remaining parts taken from reference TRBV19 and TRBJ2-7, reads DGGITQSPKYLFRKEGQNVTLSCEQNLNHDAMYWYRQDPGQGLRLIYYSQIVNDFQKGDIAEGYSVSREKKESFPLTVTSAQKNPTAFYLCASSFAASYEQYFGPGTRLTVT.

The V call is TRBV2, the J call TRBJ2-2, with D possibly TRBD1 on 5 matching bases. Germline V gene lookup returns CDR1 SNHLY and CDR2 FYNNEI. Trimming removed 8 bases at V and 2 bases at J, with 9 bases between. This CDR3 is 13 amino acids long. The CDR3 loop reads CASDRPNTGELFF. CDR3 nucleotide sequence: TGTGCCAGCGACAGACCTAACACCGGGGAGCTGTTTTTT.

In nucleotides, the CDR3 is TGTGCCAGCAGTTTGATTAACTCTGAAGCTTTCTTT. Translating it yields CASSLINSEAFF. The chain couples TRBV28 to TRBJ1-1; D ambiguous. Germline assignment: CDR1 MDHEN and CDR2 SYDVKM. This CDR3 has 12 amino acids. V was cut by 3 bases and J by 6 bases, with 8 bases left in between.

The rearrangement links TRBV6-4 to TRBJ2-3; 9 positions match TRBD2. The junction had 5 bases not matched to a gene; V was cut back by 3 bases and J by 4 bases. CDR3 size: 15 residues. Per the germline V gene, CDR1 is MRHNA and CDR2 is SNTAGT. The chain's CDR3 is CASSDAGGAADTQYF. CDR3 nucleotide sequence: TGTGCCAGCAGTGATGCGGGGGGGGCCGCAGATACGCAGTATTTT.

The chain is built from TRBV21-1 and TRBJ2-7; no check of the table's D call, TRBD1, against the DNA was made. TRBV21-1 has pseudogene status. The CDR3 totals 13 residues. As DNA, the CDR3 is TGTGCCAGCAGCCCCCCCGGTGGGCACGAGCAGTACGTC. It is translated as CASSPPGGHEQYV.

V gene TRBV27 combines with J gene TRBJ2-3, with TRBD1 identical over 9 bases. V was pared by 7 bases and J by 6 bases, with 5 bases of the junction left unmatched. Germline CDR1 is MNHEY and CDR2 is SMNVEV (reference sequence). This CDR3 contains 13 residues. DNA of the CDR3: TGTGCCAGCAAGTACACAGGGGGCGATACGCAGTATTTT. It codes for CASKYTGGDTQYF.

The chain links TRBV29-1 to TRBJ1-2; a weak D match, TRBD1 (6 bases). This CDR3 comprises 13 residues. The germline CDR1 and CDR2 sequences are SQVTM and ANQGSEA. Trimming left V 6 bases short and J 3 bases short, with 14 bases between. The DNA for the CDR3 is TGCAGCGTAACAGGGTATTCCGACTATGGCTACACCTTC. It is translated as CSVTGYSDYGYTF.

The rearrangement links TRBV29-1 to TRBJ1-2; tentative D call: TRBD1 (6 bases). With 7 bases removed from V and 4 bases from J, the gap between germline ends came to 13 bases. CDR1 and CDR2 from the germline V gene are SQVTM and ANQGSEA. This CDR3 contains 12 residues. This CDR3 is CSANRDIYGYTF. The DNA of the CDR3 is TGCAGCGCCAACCGGGACATCTATGGCTACACCTTC.

The chain carries TRBV4-1 and TRBJ2-3; 8 bases are shared with TRBD2. V trimming: 3 bases; J trimming: 3 bases; junction bases outside the gene matches: 8. The CDR3 is made up of 16 amino acids. Germline V gene lookup returns CDR1 MGHRA and CDR2 YSYEKL. The CDR3 spells CASSQAGRGATDTQYF. Written as DNA, the CDR3 is TGCGCCAGCAGCCAGGCGGGGCGGGGGGCTACAGATACGCAGTATTTT.

V gene TRBV7-2 combines with J gene TRBJ1-1; D not resolved. Trimming left V 0 bases short and J 0 bases short, with 5 bases between. The CDR3 is made up of 14 amino acids. Germline assignment: CDR1 SGHTA and CDR2 FQGNSA. The CDR3 DNA reads as TGTGCCAGCAGCTTAGCCTCTATGAACACTGAAGCTTTCTTT. This encodes CASSLASMNTEAFF.

The genes are TRBV7-6 and TRBJ2-5; D is perhaps TRBD2 (5 bases). Trimming left V 3 bases short and J 5 bases short, with 19 bases between. This CDR3 has 16 amino acids. Germline values: CDR1 SGHVS, CDR2 FNYEAQ. CDR3 loop: CASSFVPPEGRETQYF. The CDR3 DNA reads as TGTGCCAGCAGCTTCGTTCCCCCCGAGGGTAGGGAGACCCAGTACTTC.

This clone was observed once. V is TRBV5-4 and J is TRBJ2-1, with 12 bases fitting TRBD2. The CDR3 totals 15 residues. CDR1 SGHNT and CDR2 YYREEE come from the germline V gene (reference sequence). V lost 4 bases to trimming and J lost 5 bases; unmatched junction nucleotides: 4. As DNA, the CDR3 is TGTGCCAGCAGCCCCACTAGCGGGGGGAACAATGAGCAGTTCTTC. Translating it yields CASSPTSGGNNEQFF.

V is TRBV2 and J is TRBJ2-2; D may be TRBD1 (6 bases). Per germline, CDR1 SNHLY and CDR2 FYNNEI. Trimming took off 4 bases at V and 5 bases at J, with 17 bases between the two ends. The CDR3 runs to 16 residues. CDR3 amino acids: CASSGSDSQGTGELFF. CDR3 nucleotides: TGTGCCAGCAGTGGGTCGGACAGCCAAGGGACCGGGGAGCTGTTTTTT.

This sequence joins TRBV25-1 and TRBJ1-2, with 8 bases matching TRBD1. The CDR3 is 14 residues long. Per germline, CDR1 MGHDK and CDR2 SYGVNS. With 4 bases clipped from V and 5 bases from J, the junction kept 6 bases outside the gene matches. For the CDR3, the DNA is TGTGCCAGCAGTGGACAGGGGCTACGGTATGGCTACACCTTC. Translation: CASSGQGLRYGYTF.

CDR3 in DNA: TGCGCCAGCAGTCTCCGGGACAGCTCCTACAATGAGCAGTTCTTC. The encoded protein is CASSLRDSSYNEQFF. The V and J genes are TRBV5-1 and TRBJ2-1; TRBD1 matches at 7 bases. V gave up 5 bases and J gave up 0 bases; unmatched junction bases: 5. The CDR3 extends over 15 amino acids. Per the germline V gene, CDR1 is SGHRS and CDR2 is YFSETQ. The full variable domain, in which reference TRBV5-1 and TRBJ2-1 provide the parts outside the CDR3, is KAGVTQTPRYLIKTRGQQVTLSCSPISGHRSVSWYQQTPGQGLQFLFEYFSETQRNKGNFPGRFSGRQFSNSRSEMNVSTLELGDSALYLCASSLRDSSYNEQFFGPGTRLTVL.

The CDR3 DNA reads as TGTGCCAGCAGTCCCGTCCAAGAGACCCAGTACTTC. It specifies CASSPVQETQYF. V gene TRBV6-2 or TRBV6-3 combines with J gene TRBJ2-5; no clear D. The V gene's germline CDR1 is MNHEY and CDR2 SVGEGT. V was shortened by 5 bases and J by 1 base, with 5 bases between the two germline ends. The CDR3 is made up of 12 amino acids.

This clone occurred once. The sample contains more than one DNA sequence encoding this CDR3. This rearrangement joins TRBV7-2 to TRBJ1-2; D is uncertain. Trimming shortened V by 2 bases and J by 5 bases, and 6 bases separated the two germline ends. Germline-derived CDR1 and CDR2 are SGHTA and FQGNSA. The CDR3 is 12 residues long. The DNA for the CDR3 is TGTGCCAGCAGCTTACAGGCTTATGGCTACACCTTC. This sequence encodes CASSLQAYGYTF. Looking up the rest from reference TRBV7-2 and TRBJ1-2 gives the full variable domain: GAGVSQSPSNKVTEKGKDVELRCDPISGHTALYWYRQSLGQGLEFLIYFQGNSAPDKSGLPSDRFSAERTGGSVSTLTIQRTQQEDSAVYLCASSLQAYGYTFGSGTRLTVV.

V usage is TRBV4-3 and J usage is TRBJ2-7; 10 positions match TRBD1. This CDR3 contains 15 residues. The germline V gene has CDR1 LGHNA and CDR2 YSLEER. Unmatched junction bases numbered 8, after V lost 4 bases and J lost 5 bases. The CDR3 reads CASSPTRDRGHEQYF. Here the CDR3 DNA reads TGCGCCAGCAGCCCCACCCGGGACAGGGGACACGAGCAGTACTTC.

V usage is TRBV30 and J usage is TRBJ2-2; 7 nucleotides match TRBD1. Losses at the gene ends were 4 bases for V and 8 bases for J; bases not matched to a gene: 7. The CDR3 spans 13 residues. The germline CDR1 and CDR2 sequences are GTSNPN and SVGIG (reference sequence). The CDR3 spells CAWTTGAAGELFF. For the CDR3, the DNA is TGTGCCTGGACAACAGGGGCGGCGGGGGAGCTGTTTTTT. The entire variable domain, with the rest obtained from reference TRBV30 and TRBJ2-2, is as follows: SQTIHQWPATLVQPVGSPLSLECTVEGTSNPNLYWYRQAAGRGLQLLFYSVGIGQISSEVPQNLSASRPQDRQFILSSKKLLLSDSGFYLCAWTTGAAGELFFGEGSRLTVL.

This chain connects TRBV5-1 to TRBJ2-2, with 7 bases identical to TRBD1. CDR1 is SGHRS and CDR2 is YFSETQ in the germline V gene. The CDR3 totals 17 residues. J was trimmed by 2 bases and V by 6 bases; bases with no gene match: 13. The DNA for the CDR3 is TGCGCCAGCAACCCATCACCGGGGACAGAAAACACCGGGGAGCTGTTTTTT. This sequence encodes CASNPSPGTENTGELFF.

The V call is TRBV30, the J call TRBJ1-1, with 9 bases fitting TRBD1. Per the germline V gene, CDR1 is GTSNPN and CDR2 is SVGIG (reference sequence). The CDR3 extends over 17 amino acids. J was trimmed by 1 base and V by 2 bases; bases with no gene match: 11. For the CDR3, the DNA is TGTGCCTGGAGTATATTGGACAGGGGAATACGGAACACTGAAGCTTTCTTT. It translates to CAWSILDRGIRNTEAFF.

This sequence joins TRBV7-2 and TRBJ2-2; the D gene is possibly TRBD2 (6 bases). The germline V and J ends were trimmed by 2 bases and 0 bases, with 10 bases remaining between them. CDR1 is SGHTA and CDR2 is FQGNSA in the germline V gene. This CDR3 is built from 16 residues. CDR3 residues: CASSLSGLTNTGELFF. CDR3 coding DNA: TGTGCCAGCAGCTTATCGGGACTGACGAACACCGGGGAGCTGTTTTTT.